The 15 T cell receptor beta chains reported below all come from one sample, sequenced in a study of T cell responses to AZD1222 COVID-19 vaccine. TCRdb keeps only in-frame clones here, not all; method: immunoSEQ multiplex PCR. The profile covers approximately 220,000 clones, with approximately 94% appearing a single time and 0.95% to 1.1% taken by the ten largest. This sample comprised peripheral blood, obtained on day 0 of MenACWY control vaccination. These receptors all come from an adult in good health.

V is TRBV10-1 and J is TRBJ2-7; D unresolved. The CDR3 spans 13 residues. V was trimmed by 4 bases and J by 2 bases, leaving 9 bases between them. In germline, CDR1 is WNHNN, CDR2 SYGVQD (reference sequence). The CDR3 coding sequence is TGCGCCAGCAGTGTAGGGTCCACCTACGAGCAGTACTTC. It encodes CASSVGSTYEQYF.

CDR3 bases: TGTGCCATCAGTGAGTCACAGGGTCAAGTCCAGCATTTT. It translates to CAISESQGQVQHF. J is TRBJ1-5 and V is TRBV10-3; the D gene is possibly TRBD1 (6 bases). CDR3 size: 13 residues. Germline lookup yields CDR1 ENHRY and CDR2 SYGVKD. V lost 0 bases and J lost 12, with 12 bases in between.

The genes are TRBV19 and TRBJ2-7, with 7 bases identical to TRBD1. V shed 6 bases, J shed 1 base, and the junction held 12 bases outside the gene matches. In germline, CDR1 is LNHDA, CDR2 SQIVND (reference sequence). CDR3 size: 16 residues. The CDR3 nucleotides read TGTGCCAGTAGCCGGCAAGGCCGACAGGGATCCTACGAGCAGTACTTC. Its protein product is CASSRQGRQGSYEQYF.

The chain carries TRBV20-1 and TRBJ2-7; D unclear. V lost 3 bases to trimming and J lost 2 bases, with 14 bases between them. In germline, CDR1 is DFQATT, CDR2 SNEGSKA (reference sequence). The length of the CDR3 is 14 residues. CDR3 DNA: TGCAGTGCTAGTGTGGGTGCCAACACCTACGAGCAGTACTTC. Its translation is CSASVGANTYEQYF.

V gene TRBV30 combines with J gene TRBJ2-7; a weak D match, TRBD1 (6 bases). The CDR3 extends over 14 amino acids. Trimming left V 5 bases short and J 0 bases short, with 14 bases between. Germline V CDR1 and CDR2: GTSNPN, SVGIG (reference sequence). The DNA of the CDR3 is TGTGCCTGGGGCAGACAGGACCTCTCCTACGAGCAGTACTTC. Translating gives CAWGRQDLSYEQYF.

V is TRBV4-3 and J is TRBJ1-4; D gene unclear. Trimming pared 0 bases from V and 6 bases from J, leaving 11 bases between. The CDR3 spans 15 residues. The germline V gene has CDR1 LGHNA and CDR2 YSLEER. The CDR3 DNA sequence: TGCGCCAGCAGCCAAGAAGCTGGGTCCGATGAAAAACTGTTTTTT. It translates to CASSQEAGSDEKLFF.

The gene calls are TRBV3-1 (or the pseudogene TRBV3-2) and TRBJ1-6; D gene uncertain. CDR1 LGHDT and CDR2 YNNKEL come from the germline V gene (reference sequence). V was clipped by 0 bases and J by 10 bases, with 7 bases between them. The CDR3 consists of 13 residues. CDR3 sequence (DNA): TGTGCCAGCAGCCAAGATCAGGCGTCACCCCTCCACTTT. This translates into CASSQDQASPLHF.

V gene TRBV10-3 combines with J gene TRBJ2-1, with 14 bases that match TRBD2. This CDR3 region has 16 residues. Germline assignment: CDR1 ENHRY and CDR2 SYGVKD. V shed 4 bases and J 4 bases; nucleotides not matched to a gene: 3. The CDR3 bases are TGTGCCATCAGTGGGGGACTAGCGGGGGTATACAATGAGCAGTTCTTC. This translates into CAISGGLAGVYNEQFF.

This clone has only a few counts. The V gene is TRBV19, the J gene TRBJ2-3; TRBD2 might be the D (7 bases). This CDR3 comprises 14 residues. The V end was cut by 2 bases, the J end by 6 bases, with 12 bases between. Germline V gene sequence: CDR1 LNHDA, CDR2 SQIVND (reference sequence). The CDR3 here is CASSITGGPDTQYF. The DNA of the CDR3 is TGTGCCAGTAGTATAACGGGGGGCCCCGATACGCAGTATTTT.

This chain links TRBV18 with TRBJ2-6; possibly TRBD1 for D (6 bases). V lost 0 bases and J lost 0, with 9 bases in between. Germline V gene data show CDR1 as KGHSH and CDR2 as LQKENI. CDR3 size: 17 residues. This CDR3 is CASSPPGQSSGANVLTF. The CDR3 DNA is TGTGCCAGCTCACCACCGGGACAAAGCTCTGGGGCCAACGTCCTGACTTTC.

The CDR3 is CASRLEADTQYF. The CDR3 coding sequence is TGCGCCAGCAGGCTAGAGGCAGATACGCAGTATTTT. This sequence joins TRBV5-1 and TRBJ2-3; no definite D call. Germline CDR1 SGHRS, CDR2 YFSETQ. CDR3 length equals 12 residues. V was cut by 5 bases and J by 4 bases, with 8 bases left in between.

This sequence joins TRBV12-3 or TRBV12-4 and TRBJ1-1; the D is unclear. Trimming cost V 8 bases and J 4 bases, with 14 bases left between them. The length of the CDR3 is 13 residues. The CDR3 nucleotides are TGTGCCAGCGGGCTTAACCCGAGCACTGAAGCTTTCTTT. Its protein is CASGLNPSTEAFF.

The J gene is TRBJ1-3, the V gene TRBV9; no firm D call. V shed 0 bases and J shed 0 bases, with 7 bases lying between them. CDR3 size: 15 residues. The V gene's germline CDR1 is SGDLS and CDR2 YYNGEE. The CDR3 reads CASSVGWASGNTIYF. The DNA of the CDR3 is TGTGCCAGCAGCGTAGGATGGGCCTCTGGAAACACCATATATTTT.

Regarding this clone: Other DNA sequences from this sample encode an identical CDR3 as well. The chain recombines TRBV3-1 (or the pseudogene TRBV3-2) with TRBJ1-2, with unresolved D. Germline loops: CDR1 LGHDT, CDR2 YNNKEL (reference sequence). This CDR3 has 14 residues. Trimming pared 1 base from V and 0 bases from J, leaving 6 bases between. The chain's CDR3 is CASSQGTANYGYTF. The CDR3 coding sequence is TGTGCCAGCAGCCAAGGAACAGCTAACTATGGCTACACCTTC.

The chain combines TRBV10-2 with TRBJ2-7; the D is unclear. Germline V gives CDR1 WSHSY, CDR2 SAAADI. The CDR3 has 16 residues. Deletions cut 0 bases from V and 0 bases from J, with 12 bases between. The CDR3: CASSESGPVSSYEQYF. The CDR3 DNA sequence: TGCGCCAGCAGTGAGTCGGGCCCGGTGAGCTCCTACGAGCAGTACTTC.